The 14 T cell receptor beta chains listed next were all sequenced from one sample in a study of radiation and T cells in renal cell carcinoma. Libraries were prepared by immunoSEQ multiplex PCR; TCRdb keeps only in-frame clonotypes and omits some of them. The sample yields about 86,000 clones, about 85% seen once. Time point of the sample: blood 4 weeks post-SBRT, at nephrectomy. The treatment here: 15 Gy SBRT to primary tumor, nephrectomy 4 weeks later. Sequencing was performed on blood, taken from a patient whose treatment included radiotherapy and nephrectomy. The receptor source for this set is a man aged 45-65 years with renal cell carcinoma.

The chain links TRBV7-6 to TRBJ2-1, with unresolved D. Germline assignment: CDR1 SGHVS and CDR2 FNYEAQ. V lost 5 bases and J lost 7, with 12 bases in between. The CDR3 sequence is 13 residues long. This chain's CDR3 is CASSPGTQNEQFF. The CDR3 nucleotides read TGTGCCAGCAGCCCGGGCACCCAAAATGAGCAGTTCTTC.

The chain links TRBV9 to TRBJ2-3; 8 bases line up with TRBD2. V shed 3 bases and J 3 bases; nucleotides not matched to a gene: 9. The CDR3 has 16 amino acids. Germline V lookup: CDR1 SGDLS, CDR2 YYNGEE. CDR3 DNA sequence: TGTGCCAGCAGCGCACGTAGCGGGGTCTCTACAGATACGCAGTATTTT. Amino acid sequence: CASSARSGVSTDTQYF.

V usage is TRBV7-2 and J usage is TRBJ1-1; TRBD1 matches 8 bases. Germline assignment: CDR1 SGHTA and CDR2 FQGNSA. This CDR3 is 15 amino acids long. The ends lost 5 bases at V and 5 bases at J; junction bases unmatched: 10. The CDR3 sequence: CASSIRTGWGTEAFF. CDR3 coding DNA: TGTGCCAGCAGCATCCGGACAGGGTGGGGTACTGAAGCTTTCTTT.

The chain recombines TRBV5-4 with TRBJ1-2; TRBD1 aligns across 7 bases. V was clipped by 4 bases and J by 5 bases; unmatched bases: 8. CDR1 and CDR2 (germline): SGHNT, YYREEE (reference sequence). The CDR3 is 14 amino acids. CDR3 bases: TGTGCCAGCAGCCGGGGACAGAGTGATTATGGCTACACCTTC. Its translation: CASSRGQSDYGYTF.

This clone was seen just once. V is TRBV28 and J is TRBJ1-3, with D perhaps TRBD1 (6 bases). The CDR3 has 14 residues. Trimming removed 6 bases at V and 1 base at J, with 10 bases between. Looked up from germline, CDR1 is MDHEN and CDR2 is SYDVKM. The CDR3 here is CASRRGVSGNTIYF. CDR3 coding DNA: TGTGCCAGCAGAAGGGGGGTGTCTGGAAACACCATATATTTT.

The chain recombines TRBV6-5 with TRBJ1-6, with no clear D. Germline V gives CDR1 MNHEY, CDR2 SVGAGI. The CDR3 is made up of 14 amino acids. Trimming left V 2 bases short and J 9 bases short, with 11 bases between. CDR3 coding DNA: TGTGCCAGCAGTTACCGGGTCGGAGCTTCACCCCTCCACTTT. Translated: CASSYRVGASPLHF.

The rearrangement uses TRBV9 and TRBJ1-2, with D tentatively TRBD1 (5 bases). Trimming cost V 0 bases and J 0 bases, with 12 bases left between them. Per germline, CDR1 SGDLS and CDR2 YYNGEE. The CDR3 is 16 residues long. CDR3 sequence (DNA): TGTGCCAGCAGCGTAGATACAGACAGTTCTAACTATGGCTACACCTTC. Amino acids: CASSVDTDSSNYGYTF. Full variable domain (remainder filled in from reference TRBV9 and TRBJ1-2): DSGVTQTPKHLITATGQRVTLRCSPRSGDLSVYWYQQSLDQGLQFLIQYYNGEERAKGNILERFSAQQFPDLHSELNLSSLELGDSALYFCASSVDTDSSNYGYTFGSGTRLTVV.

The chain links TRBV7-9 to TRBJ1-2, with D possibly TRBD1 on 5 matching bases. The CDR3 is 15 amino acids. The V gene's germline CDR1 is SEHNR and CDR2 FQNEAQ (reference sequence). The ends were cut back, 1 base at V and 0 bases at J, with 9 bases in the middle. Written as DNA, the CDR3 is TGTGCCAGCAGCTTAGAGACAGCCGCTAACTATGGCTACACCTTC. Translated: CASSLETAANYGYTF.

This clone was picked up one time. This chain links TRBV7-8 with TRBJ1-3; TRBD1 is a possible D gene (6 bases). CDR1 SGHVS and CDR2 FQNEAQ come from the germline V gene. CDR3 length: 16 residues. The V and J ends lost 0 bases and 2 bases respectively, with 11 bases between them. CDR3 amino acids: CASSLAKRQAGNTIYF. The CDR3 DNA follows: TGTGCCAGCAGCTTAGCGAAGCGACAGGCTGGAAACACCATATATTTT.

Details on this clone: This sample also contains other DNA sequences that code for the same CDR3. This chain uses TRBV7-2 with TRBJ2-5, with 15 bases fitting TRBD2. This CDR3 has 16 residues. Germline lookup yields CDR1 SGHTA and CDR2 FQGNSA. The V segment lost 5 bases and the J segment 5 bases; nucleotides outside the gene matches: 6. The CDR3 region has the DNA TGTGCCAGCAGCCTAGGACTAGCGGGGGGGCGCGAGACCCAGTACTTC. Protein product: CASSLGLAGGRETQYF. Full variable domain (rest looked up from reference TRBV7-2 and TRBJ2-5): GAGVSQSPSNKVTEKGKDVELRCDPISGHTALYWYRQSLGQGLEFLIYFQGNSAPDKSGLPSDRFSAERTGGSVSTLTIQRTQQEDSAVYLCASSLGLAGGRETQYFGPGTRLLVL.

This chain links TRBV9 with TRBJ2-1; TRBD1 agrees at 9 bases. The V and J ends lost 3 bases and 5 bases, in that order; junction bases with no gene match: 6. CDR1 SGDLS and CDR2 YYNGEE come from the germline V gene. CDR3 size: 15 residues. In DNA form, the CDR3 reads TGTGCCAGCAGCGCAGATGGACAGGGGAACAATGAGCAGTTCTTC. Amino acids: CASSADGQGNNEQFF.

This clone has only a few counts. The chain employs TRBV5-1 and TRBJ2-7; 7 bases fit TRBD1. The V gene's germline CDR1 is SGHRS and CDR2 YFSETQ. This CDR3 region has 16 residues. V lost 0 bases to trimming and J lost 0 bases; unmatched junction nucleotides: 6. CDR3 nucleotides: TGCGCCAGCAGCTTGGAACGACAGGGCGGCTCCTACGAGCAGTACTTC. Its translation is CASSLERQGGSYEQYF.

The V and J genes are TRBV2 and TRBJ1-6; TRBD1 matches 8 bases. J gave up 7 bases and V 2 bases, and 4 bases lay outside the gene matches. The germline CDR1 and CDR2 sequences are SNHLY and FYNNEI. The CDR3 extends over 15 amino acids. In DNA form, the CDR3 reads TGTGCCAGCAGTGAACAGGGGGCGGACAATTCACCCCTCCACTTT. Translation gives CASSEQGADNSPLHF.

This chain joins TRBV7-9 and TRBJ1-2, with 9 bases lining up with TRBD1. The CDR3 covers 14 residues. V was pared by 7 bases and J by 7 bases, with 10 bases of the junction left unmatched. Per the germline V gene, CDR1 is SEHNR and CDR2 is FQNEAQ (reference sequence). CDR3 nucleotide sequence: TGTGCCAGCACGCGGGGACAGGGTAGTCGTGGCTACACCTTC. This gives the protein CASTRGQGSRGYTF. The complete variable domain, with remaining parts taken from reference TRBV7-9 and TRBJ1-2, reads DTGVSQNPRHKITKRGQNVTFRCDPISEHNRLYWYRQTLGQGPEFLTYFQNEAQLEKSRLLSDRFSAERPKGSFSTLEIQRTEQGDSAMYLCASTRGQGSRGYTFGSGTRLTVV.